This T cell receptor (beta chain) was profiled in a study of T cell changes during pregnancy in multiple sclerosis. Germline V gene data show CDR1 as SNHLY and CDR2 as FYNNEI. The CDR3 has 13 amino acids. Trimming removed 9 bases from V and 2 bases from J, with 11 bases in between. Assay: immunoSEQ multiplex PCR; the TCRdb copy retains only in-frame clones and omits some. Seen here are about 57,000 clones, approximately 90% observed once, and the top ten hold approximately 2.3%. The TCR sequence derives from a female donor in good health, enrolled as a control in a pregnancy study. The chain combines TRBV2 with TRBJ2-1; D call uncertain. Sequences were derived from peripheral blood, sampled in the first trimester of pregnancy. The CDR3 reads CASATAPYNEQFF. In DNA, the CDR3 is TGTGCCAGTGCAACAGCTCCCTACAATGAGCAGTTCTTC.